Following are 5 T cell receptor beta chains from one sample sequenced in a study of regulatory T cells in long-lasting Graves disease. Libraries of TCR beta came from iRepertoire HTBI primers plus Arm-PCR of CDR3 regions. TCRdb processed the multiplex PCR reads anew with MiXCR; each CDR3 protein has one entry. Among hundreds of thousands of distinct CDR3 sequences, about 22% were seen once, and the ten largest hold over 6%. As for time point: persistent/refractory GD, antithyroid drugs over 5 years with positive TRAb. The authors made the TCR library using RNA they extracted from PBMCs. The sample was peripheral blood mononuclear cells (PBMCs), taken when the disease was refractory, from a patient treated with antithyroid drugs. These receptors were collected from a female donor with Graves disease.

The chain combines TRBV7-9 with TRBJ1-2; D call uncertain. The germline gives CDR1 SEHNR, CDR2 FQNEAQ (reference sequence). Trimming pared 1 base from V and 12 bases from J, leaving 15 bases between. The CDR3 runs 13 residues. The CDR3 protein is CASSLDGLSGHTF. The CDR3 DNA reads TGTGCCAGCAGCTTAGACGGACTGAGCGGTCACACCTTC.

The sample holds many counts of this clonotype. The chain links TRBV12-3 or TRBV12-4 to TRBJ1-1, with unresolved D. V shed 4 bases and J shed 5 bases, with 14 bases lying between them. The CDR3 contains 14 residues. The CDR3 region is CASSSTREITEAFF. The CDR3 region has the DNA TGTGCCAGCAGTTCCACTCGAGAGATTACTGAAGCTTTCTTT.

The V gene is TRBV9, the J gene TRBJ2-2; possibly TRBD1 for D (5 bases). The CDR3 consists of 15 residues. Germline loops: CDR1 SGDLS, CDR2 YYNGEE. V lost 3 bases and J 1 base, leaving 10 bases between the germline ends. The DNA for the CDR3 is TGTGCCAGCAGCGGACGAACAGGGAACACCGGGGAGCTGTTTTTT. It codes for CASSGRTGNTGELFF.

This clonotype was seen many times. V usage is TRBV28 and J usage is TRBJ2-7, with D perhaps TRBD2 (6 bases). Looked up from germline, CDR1 is MDHEN and CDR2 is SYDVKM. This CDR3 is 15 amino acids long. V shed 2 bases and J shed 6 bases, with 17 bases lying between them. In DNA, the CDR3 is TGTGCCAGCAGTTTAAATCCGATTAGCGGACGCGAGCAGTACTTC. It specifies CASSLNPISGREQYF.

The chain employs TRBV6-1 and TRBJ2-3; 8 nucleotides match TRBD1. With V trimmed by 6 bases and J by 6 bases, 11 bases remained unmatched. This CDR3 contains 15 residues. Germline V gene data show CDR1 as MNHNS and CDR2 as SASEGT. The CDR3 DNA reads as TGTGCCAGCAGCGACTCTGGGACAGGTGGGGATACGCAGTATTTT. It translates to CASSDSGTGGDTQYF.